The 20 T cell receptor beta chains listed next were all sequenced from one sample in a study of OX40 agonist ivuxolimab in advanced cancers. Method: immunoSEQ multiplex PCR; TCRdb's copy keeps in-frame clones and lacks some. This sample yields tens of thousands of clones, of which roughly 86% are seen a single time; approximately 1.3% belongs to the top ten. Sequenced material: CD4+ or CD8+ T cells sorted from blood, taken in a trial of the OX40 agonist ivuxolimab. These receptors originate from an adult with an advanced solid tumor such as melanoma, head and neck, liver or kidney cancer.

The chain is built from TRBV7-9 and TRBJ1-2, with a weak D call TRBD1 (5 bases). Per germline, CDR1 SEHNR and CDR2 FQNEAQ (reference sequence). The CDR3 spans 15 residues. V was clipped by 3 bases and J by 1 base, with 12 bases between them. This CDR3 is CASSFLIGGNYGYTF. In DNA form, the CDR3 reads TGTGCCAGCAGCTTTTTAATCGGGGGTAACTATGGCTACACCTTC. The full variable domain, completed using reference TRBV7-9 and TRBJ1-2, is DTGVSQNPRHKITKRGQNVTFRCDPISEHNRLYWYRQTLGQGPEFLTYFQNEAQLEKSRLLSDRFSAERPKGSFSTLEIQRTEQGDSAMYLCASSFLIGGNYGYTFGSGTRLTVV.

V usage is TRBV5-1 and J usage is TRBJ2-3; 12 positions match TRBD2. V was pared by 6 bases and J by 8 bases, with 13 bases of the junction left unmatched. Germline CDR1 is SGHRS and CDR2 is YFSETQ. CDR3 length: 16 residues. This chain's CDR3 is CASTLSPSGGAGTQYF. CDR3 DNA sequence: TGCGCCAGCACCCTCTCCCCTAGCGGGGGGGCGGGTACGCAGTATTTT.

The chain carries TRBV29-1 and TRBJ2-7, with D tentatively TRBD1 (6 bases). From germline, CDR1 is SQVTM and CDR2 ANQGSEA. V was shortened by 6 bases and J by 0 bases, with 15 bases between the two germline ends. The CDR3 covers 14 residues. CDR3: CSVGRTVSSYEQYF. The CDR3 DNA is TGCAGCGTGGGCAGGACAGTCAGCTCCTACGAGCAGTACTTC.

This chain links TRBV6-1 with TRBJ1-1; D is unresolved. The germline gives CDR1 MNHNS, CDR2 SASEGT. V was clipped by 7 bases and J by 1 base, with 13 bases between them. The CDR3 covers 14 residues. For the CDR3, the DNA is TGTGCCAGCATTCTCACCGGGAGGAACACTGAAGCTTTCTTT. Amino acids: CASILTGRNTEAFF.

The genes are TRBV2 and TRBJ2-1; the match to TRBD1 covers 7 bases. In germline, CDR1 is SNHLY, CDR2 FYNNEI. CDR3 length: 19 amino acids. Unmatched junction bases numbered 20, after V lost 3 bases and J lost 6 bases. CDR3 region: CASSDPQDRYSGGGNEQFF. CDR3 nucleotide sequence: TGTGCCAGCAGTGATCCCCAGGACAGGTATTCGGGTGGGGGCAATGAGCAGTTCTTC.

The chain is built from TRBV27 and TRBJ2-5; D might be TRBD1 (5 bases). The CDR3 spans 13 residues. The germline V and J ends were trimmed by 8 bases and 4 bases, with 14 bases remaining between them. CDR1 MNHEY and CDR2 SMNVEV come from the germline V gene (reference sequence). CDR3 coding DNA: TGTGCCAGCGCACGACAGTACAGAGAGACCCAGTACTTC. Encoded protein: CASARQYRETQYF.

The sample holds one count of this clone. The rearrangement links TRBV18 to TRBJ1-3, with TRBD1 matching 8 bases. Per the germline V gene, CDR1 is KGHSH and CDR2 is LQKENI. The CDR3 loop spans 17 amino acids. The J segment lost 0 bases and the V segment lost 3 bases, leaving 7 bases of the junction unmatched. CDR3 amino acids: CASSPRGTGSSGNTIYF. The CDR3 DNA reads as TGTGCCAGCTCACCCCGCGGGACAGGAAGCTCTGGAAACACCATATATTTT.

The rearrangement links TRBV4-1 to TRBJ2-1, with 10 bases aligning to TRBD1. CDR3 length: 15 amino acids. Germline CDR1 MGHRA, CDR2 YSYEKL. Trimming at V came to 5 bases and at J to 7 bases, leaving 8 bases not matched to a gene. The CDR3 region is CASSSDRGRMNEQFF. DNA for the CDR3: TGCGCCAGCAGCTCCGACAGGGGGCGCATGAATGAGCAGTTCTTC.

V and J are TRBV7-6 and TRBJ2-3; D may correspond to TRBD1 or TRBD2 (5 bases each). CDR1 SGHVS and CDR2 FNYEAQ come from the germline V gene. Trimming took 1 base from V and 4 from J, leaving 18 bases between them. The CDR3 totals 17 residues. CDR3 in amino acids: CASSLGTGTSRADTQYF. DNA for the CDR3: TGTGCCAGCAGCTTAGGGACGGGGACCTCCAGGGCAGATACGCAGTATTTT.

The chain uses TRBV19 and TRBJ1-1; 7 bases are shared with TRBD1. The CDR3 extends over 16 amino acids. Trimming removed 8 bases from V and 2 bases from J; junction bases left unmatched: 14. Germline V gene sequence: CDR1 LNHDA, CDR2 SQIVND (reference sequence). CDR3 coding DNA: TGTGCCAGTCTGGGGGTCCCGGGACAGCTTAACACTGAAGCTTTCTTT. Protein sequence: CASLGVPGQLNTEAFF.

CDR3 protein: CARGHLCTDTQYF. DNA for the CDR3: TGTGCCAGGGGCCATTTATGCACAGATACGCAGTATTTT. This chain joins TRBV21-1 and TRBJ2-3; TRBD1, as called in the table, went unchecked against the DNA. TRBV21-1 is recorded as a pseudogene. The CDR3 runs 13 residues.

A word on this clone: An end of the junction does not agree with germline; a read error may underlie this. The chain is built from TRBV29-1 and TRBJ1-2; TRBD1 agrees at 8 bases. Germline V gene lookup returns CDR1 SQVTM and CDR2 ANQGSEA. The CDR3 runs to 14 residues. The CDR3 reads CSVHRQGTNHGYTF. The CDR3, as DNA: TGCAGCGTTCATAGACAGGGGACTAACCATGGCTACACCTTC.

This rearrangement joins TRBV18 to TRBJ2-7, with D maybe TRBD2 (5 bases). Germline V gene lookup returns CDR1 KGHSH and CDR2 LQKENI. The CDR3 sequence is 16 residues long. V shed 3 bases and J shed 3 bases, with 18 bases lying between them. In DNA form, the CDR3 reads TGTGCCAGCTCACCCCTTCCCTTAGGAGGATACTACGAGCAGTACTTC. Its protein is CASSPLPLGGYYEQYF.

V is TRBV5-6 and J is TRBJ2-3; D tentatively reads TRBD1 or TRBD2 (5 bases each). The CDR3 spans 13 residues. V dropped 4 bases and J dropped 5 bases, with 11 bases sitting between them. From germline, CDR1 is SGHDT and CDR2 YYEEEE. The CDR3 sequence is CASSLGTLDTQYF. CDR3 coding DNA: TGTGCCAGCAGCCTAGGGACCCTAGATACGCAGTATTTT.

The chain uses TRBV19 and TRBJ2-2, with D perhaps matching TRBD1 or TRBD2 (6 bases each). This CDR3 has 15 residues. Trimming stripped 3 bases from V and 4 bases from J, with 12 bases between. Germline assignment: CDR1 LNHDA and CDR2 SQIVND (reference sequence). The CDR3 reads CASSMGAGGTGELFF. CDR3 DNA: TGTGCCAGTAGTATGGGGGCCGGGGGCACCGGGGAGCTGTTTTTT.

The J gene is TRBJ2-7, the V gene TRBV27; D possibly uses TRBD1 or TRBD2 (7 bases each). The CDR3 loop spans 15 amino acids. The germline V gene has CDR1 MNHEY and CDR2 SMNVEV (reference sequence). V was clipped by 5 bases and J by 5 bases, with 19 bases between them. CDR3 in amino acids: CASSPQQGGLHEQYF. The DNA for the CDR3 is TGTGCCAGCAGTCCCCAGCAGGGGGGGCTCCACGAGCAGTACTTC.

The chain is built from TRBV18 and TRBJ1-2; D gene ambiguous. The CDR3 covers 16 residues. With 2 bases removed from V and 8 bases from J, the gap between germline ends came to 21 bases. CDR1 is KGHSH, CDR2 LQKENI, per germline. DNA of the CDR3: TGTGCCAGCTCACCAGATTTGGGCCATCAGAACCGCGGCTACACCTTC. This codes for CASSPDLGHQNRGYTF.

This chain connects TRBV11-3 to TRBJ1-1; D is possibly TRBD1 (5 bases). The V and J ends lost 5 bases and 5 bases respectively, with 12 bases between them. The CDR3 is 13 amino acids. Germline CDR1 reads SGHNT; CDR2 reads YENEEA. CDR3 loop: CASSPDRATEAFF. The CDR3 nucleotides read TGTGCCAGCAGCCCAGACAGAGCTACTGAAGCTTTCTTT.

The CDR3 sequence is CAIRQQGLNTEAFF. CDR3 nucleotides: TGTGCCATCAGGCAACAGGGTCTGAACACTGAAGCTTTCTTT. This chain joins TRBV10-3 and TRBJ1-1; D is possibly TRBD1 (6 bases). V was shortened by 6 bases and J by 0 bases, with 11 bases between the two germline ends. The CDR3 is 14 amino acids. Germline CDR1 reads ENHRY; CDR2 reads SYGVKD.

The chain uses TRBV7-8 and TRBJ1-3; D is unresolved. The germline V gene has CDR1 SGHVS and CDR2 FQNEAQ. There are 14 residues in the CDR3. Trimming cost V 2 bases and J 0 bases, with 5 bases left between them. The CDR3 sequence: CASSLHGSGNTIYF. The DNA of the CDR3 is TGTGCCAGCAGCTTACATGGCTCTGGAAACACCATATATTTT. The variable domain in full, with the rest retrieved from reference TRBV7-8 and TRBJ1-3, is GAGVSQSPRYKVAKRGQDVALRCDPISGHVSLFWYQQALGQGPEFLTYFQNEAQLDKSGLPSDRFFAERPEGSVSTLKIQRTQQEDSAVYLCASSLHGSGNTIYFGEGSWLTVV.